The 16 T cell receptor beta chains reported below all come from one sample, sequenced in a study of identical twins. TCRdb analysed the 5' RACE reads with MiXCR anew, one entry per CDR3 protein. This table holds under 250,000 distinct CDR3 sequences, 7.5% found once. Another study also made use of these data, one on yellow fever vaccine responses in identical twins.

The source material was memory (CD45RO+) T cells sorted from blood. These receptor sequences come from a woman younger than 35 in good health.

The chain couples TRBV18 to TRBJ2-1; 11 bases line up with TRBD2. CDR1 KGHSH and CDR2 LQKENI come from the germline V gene. The CDR3 extends over 16 amino acids. V dropped 3 bases and J dropped 2; count of bases not matched to a gene: 3. The CDR3 bases are TGTGCCAGCTCACCGAATAGCGGGAGGGCCTACAATGAGCAGTTCTTC. Translation gives CASSPNSGRAYNEQFF.

This chain links TRBV4-3 with TRBJ2-4; 7 bases are shared with TRBD1. Germline CDR1 and CDR2: LGHNA and YSLEER. This CDR3 spans 15 amino acids. V lost 0 bases, J lost 10 bases, and 9 bases stayed unmatched. The CDR3 sequence is CASSQEASARGIQYF. Here the CDR3 DNA reads TGCGCCAGCAGCCAAGAAGCAAGCGCCAGGGGGATTCAGTACTTC.

This clonotype came up a few times. V and J are TRBV15 and TRBJ2-1, with unresolved D. Germline V gives CDR1 LNHNV, CDR2 YYDKDF (reference sequence). The CDR3 loop spans 15 amino acids. Trimming left V 1 base short and J 8 bases short, with 15 bases between. For the CDR3, the DNA is TGTGCCACCAGCAGAGGACTGTCGCTTGTGGATGAGCAGTTCTTC. The encoded protein is CATSRGLSLVDEQFF.

This clonotype was recorded a few times. The chain carries TRBV18 and TRBJ1-4; D is unclear. Germline V gene sequence: CDR1 KGHSH, CDR2 LQKENI. Trimming left V 6 bases short and J 6 bases short, with 17 bases between. The CDR3 length is 15 residues. The CDR3 DNA follows: TGTGCCAGCTCTCCCGACCTGAGGGTGGATGAAAAACTGTTTTTT. Its protein product is CASSPDLRVDEKLFF.

This clonotype was seen only a few times. This chain joins TRBV10-3 and TRBJ1-2; no clear D gene. Germline CDR1 and CDR2: ENHRY and SYGVKD. This CDR3 spans 12 amino acids. V was cut by 4 bases and J by 8 bases, with 11 bases left in between. The chain's CDR3 is CAISGTSKGYTF. The CDR3, as DNA: TGTGCCATCAGTGGGACCTCGAAGGGCTACACCTTC.

The V gene is TRBV4-2, the J gene TRBJ2-7; 7 bases fit TRBD2. The germline CDR1 and CDR2 sequences are LGHNA and YNFKEQ. Trimming at V came to 0 bases and at J to 3 bases, leaving 5 bases not matched to a gene. CDR3 length: 15 amino acids. The CDR3 sequence is CASSQDLGGDYEQYF. The CDR3 bases are TGTGCCAGCAGCCAAGATCTGGGGGGGGACTACGAGCAGTACTTC.

This clonotype has at least ten counts. This chain uses TRBV3-1 with TRBJ2-2; D not resolved. Germline V gene lookup returns CDR1 LGHDT and CDR2 YNNKEL (reference sequence). CDR3 length equals 12 residues. V lost 6 bases and J lost 6, with 8 bases in between. CDR3 region: CASRPEAGELFF. The CDR3 coding sequence is TGTGCCAGCAGACCTGAAGCCGGGGAGCTGTTTTTT.

Details on this clonotype: Sequence at one end of the junction differs from germline and may be a read error. The J gene is TRBJ2-3, the V gene TRBV4-2, with 9 nucleotides matching TRBD2. The germline CDR1 and CDR2 sequences are LGHNA and YNFKEQ. The CDR3 is 15 amino acids. CDR3 region: CASTLAGGATDTRYF. The CDR3 region has the DNA TGTGCCAGCACCCTCGCGGGAGGGGCCACAGATACGCGGTATTTT.

J is TRBJ2-2 and V is TRBV5-1, with D unclear. This CDR3 is built from 14 residues. The germline CDR1 and CDR2 sequences are SGHRS and YFSETQ. Trimming pared 2 bases from V and 4 bases from J, leaving 9 bases between. For the CDR3, the DNA is TGCGCCAGCAGCTTTAATTCACCCACCGGGGAGCTGTTTTTT. Protein: CASSFNSPTGELFF. The variable domain in full, with the rest retrieved from reference TRBV5-1 and TRBJ2-2, is KAGVTQTPRYLIKTRGQQVTLSCSPISGHRSVSWYQQTPGQGLQFLFEYFSETQRNKGNFPGRFSGRQFSNSRSEMNVSTLELGDSALYLCASSFNSPTGELFFGEGSRLTVL.

In this sample, this clonotype turned up a few times. V usage is TRBV5-1 and J usage is TRBJ1-2; D remains ambiguous. This CDR3 has 14 residues. Per germline, CDR1 SGHRS and CDR2 YFSETQ. Trimming removed 3 bases from V and 6 bases from J, with 15 bases in between. CDR3 region: CASSSADQVHGYTF. In nucleotides, the CDR3 is TGCGCCAGCAGCTCTGCCGACCAAGTACATGGCTACACCTTC.

This clonotype was counted only a few times. This chain connects TRBV20-1 to TRBJ2-1, with 9 nucleotides matching TRBD2. With V trimmed by 3 bases and J by 2 bases, 5 bases remained unmatched. Germline CDR1 reads DFQATT; CDR2 reads SNEGSKA (reference sequence). The CDR3 has 15 amino acids. The CDR3 reads CSASKLAGAYNEQFF. The CDR3, as DNA: TGCAGTGCTAGCAAACTAGCGGGTGCCTACAATGAGCAGTTCTTC.

This clonotype was detected many times. The chain uses TRBV7-3 and TRBJ1-2; tentative D call: TRBD1 (5 bases). The CDR3 contains 16 residues. V lost 5 bases to trimming and J lost 4 bases, with 20 bases between them. Germline CDR1 SGHTA, CDR2 FQGTGA. CDR3 sequence reads: CASSPLGASFGYGYTF. In DNA, the CDR3 is TGTGCCAGCAGCCCACTCGGGGCCTCCTTCGGCTATGGCTACACCTTC.

This clonotype was seen ten or more times. V and J are TRBV5-1 and TRBJ2-7; 8 positions agree with TRBD1. With 4 bases clipped from V and 3 bases from J, the junction kept 12 bases outside the gene matches. This CDR3 is 16 amino acids long. Looked up from germline, CDR1 is SGHRS and CDR2 is YFSETQ. CDR3 sequence: CASSRRTGSGLYEQYF. The CDR3 nucleotides are TGCGCCAGCAGCAGACGGACAGGGTCAGGCCTCTACGAGCAGTACTTC.

This clonotype was picked up many times. The V call is TRBV3-1, the J call TRBJ1-1, with TRBD1 identical over 8 bases. This CDR3 has 14 amino acids. CDR1 and CDR2 (germline): LGHDT, YNNKEL (reference sequence). V lost 4 bases and J lost 1; bases outside the gene matches: 2. The CDR3 region has the DNA TGTGCCAGCAGCCCAGGACAGGGGAACACTGAAGCTTTCTTT. Its translation is CASSPGQGNTEAFF. Drawing the rest from reference TRBV3-1 and TRBJ1-1, the complete variable domain is DTAVSQTPKYLVTQMGNDKSIKCEQNLGHDTMYWYKQDSKKFLKIMFSYNNKELIINETVPNRFSPKSPDKAHLNLHINSLELGDSAVYFCASSPGQGNTEAFFGQGTRLTVV.

In this sample, this clonotype turned up many times. The chain employs TRBV24-1 and TRBJ1-1; possibly TRBD1 for D (6 bases). The CDR3 is 17 residues long. V shed 0 bases and J shed 2 bases, with 15 bases lying between them. Germline lookup yields CDR1 KGHDR and CDR2 SFDVKD. CDR3 nucleotides: TGTGCCACCAGTGATTTGGGCAGGGGCTATACTAACACTGAAGCTTTCTTT. Its protein is CATSDLGRGYTNTEAFF.

This chain uses TRBV25-1 with TRBJ2-3; a weak D match, TRBD2 (6 bases). Between the trimmed V and J ends, which lost 6 bases and 1 base, there was a span of 14 bases. Germline CDR1 reads MGHDK; CDR2 reads SYGVNS. There are 15 residues in the CDR3. In nucleotides, the CDR3 is TGTGCCAGCAGGGGTTCTGAGCGGGGCACAGATACGCAGTATTTT. Translation gives CASRGSERGTDTQYF. The full variable domain, in which reference TRBV25-1 and TRBJ2-3 provide the parts outside the CDR3, is EADIYQTPRYLVIGTGKKITLECSQTMGHDKMYWYQQDPGMELHLIHYSYGVNSTEKGDLSSESTVSRIRTEHFPLTLESARPSHTSQYLCASRGSERGTDTQYFGPGTRLTVL.